These 26 T cell receptor beta chains were sequenced from one sample in a study of T cell repertoires in cytomegalovirus infection. TCRdb re-analysed the reads in MiXCR, keeping a single row per CDR3 protein. The data hold about 360,000 distinct CDR3 sequences, with roughly 18% observed a single time. The source material was PBMCs. These receptors were obtained from a human donor in good health (CMV status not recorded). Some clones in this sample may be carry-over from other donors' samples.

This clonotype has ten or more counts. The chain carries TRBV12-3 or TRBV12-4 and TRBJ2-7, with 7 positions matching TRBD1. The CDR3 length is 15 residues. V lost 7 bases, J lost 1 base, and 10 bases stayed unmatched. The CDR3 region is CASTPSRDRSYEQYF. DNA for the CDR3: TGTGCCAGCACCCCCAGCCGGGACAGATCCTACGAGCAGTACTTC.

This clonotype was counted many times. V usage is TRBV5-8 and J usage is TRBJ2-1; 7 bases are shared with TRBD1. Germline CDR1 SGHTS, CDR2 YDEGEE. The length of the CDR3 is 15 residues. The V and J ends lost 5 bases and 8 bases, in that order; junction bases with no gene match: 13. The CDR3 here is CASRRAGGVKDEQFF. In nucleotides, the CDR3 is TGTGCCAGCAGGAGAGCAGGGGGAGTCAAGGATGAGCAGTTCTTC.

The chain has TRBV12-3 or TRBV12-4 and TRBJ2-3, with D tentatively TRBD1 (6 bases). Trimming stripped 5 bases from V and 0 bases from J, with 15 bases between. The CDR3 is made up of 16 amino acids. The chain's CDR3 is CASSQRDKTSTDTQYF. The CDR3 DNA reads TGTGCCAGCAGTCAACGGGACAAAACTAGCACAGATACGCAGTATTTT.

This sequence joins TRBV5-1 and TRBJ2-4, with no clear D. There are 14 residues in the CDR3. CDR1 and CDR2 (germline): SGHRS, YFSETQ. The V end lost 1 base, the J end lost 5 bases, and 10 bases lay between the germline ends. The CDR3 nucleotides read TGCGCCAGCAGCTTGAGCGTCCGAGAAAACATTCAGTACTTC. This codes for CASSLSVRENIQYF. The variable domain in full, with the rest retrieved from reference TRBV5-1 and TRBJ2-4, is KAGVTQTPRYLIKTRGQQVTLSCSPISGHRSVSWYQQTPGQGLQFLFEYFSETQRNKGNFPGRFSGRQFSNSRSEMNVSTLELGDSALYLCASSLSVRENIQYFGAGTRLSVL.

The sample holds many counts of this clonotype. The rearrangement uses TRBV5-5 and TRBJ1-2; D not certain. Germline CDR1 reads SGHKS; CDR2 reads YYEKEE (reference sequence). Trimming left V 2 bases short and J 9 bases short, with 11 bases between. The CDR3 sequence is 12 residues long. The CDR3 coding sequence is TGTGCCAGCAGCTTTCTTCAGGAGAGCTACACCTTC. It is translated as CASSFLQESYTF.

This clonotype was picked up many times. The chain has TRBV7-2 and TRBJ2-5, with TRBD1 matching over 8 bases. Germline trimming cut 2 bases from V and 2 bases from J; bases unmatched to any gene: 7. The CDR3 contains 16 residues. Germline V gives CDR1 SGHTA, CDR2 FQGNSA. CDR3 residues: CASSLSPGQGQETQYF. Written as DNA, the CDR3 is TGTGCCAGCAGCTTATCCCCCGGACAGGGACAAGAGACCCAGTACTTC.

The CDR3 protein is CASSEYVDEQYF. CDR3 DNA: TGTGCCAGCTCAGAATACGTCGACGAGCAGTACTTC. The chain combines TRBV18 with TRBJ2-7; D uncertain. Germline V gene data show CDR1 as KGHSH and CDR2 as LQKENI. This CDR3 has 12 residues. Trimming took 5 bases from V and 5 from J, leaving 10 bases between them.

The J gene is TRBJ2-2, the V gene TRBV7-9; possible D gene TRBD2, 6 bases. This CDR3 has 15 amino acids. CDR1 is SEHNR, CDR2 FQNEAQ, per germline (reference sequence). Trimming shortened V by 10 bases and J by 2 bases, and 17 bases separated the two germline ends. The CDR3 loop is CATPPSGLNTGELFF. In DNA form, the CDR3 reads TGTGCCACCCCCCCCTCGGGACTTAACACCGGGGAGCTGTTTTTT.

This clonotype was observed many times. The chain uses TRBV7-9 and TRBJ2-1, with 9 bases lining up with TRBD2. V lost 6 bases and J lost 6; bases outside the gene matches: 12. There are 16 residues in the CDR3. Per germline, CDR1 SEHNR and CDR2 FQNEAQ (reference sequence). Here the CDR3 reads CASRPKIAGASNEQFF. CDR3 bases: TGTGCCAGCAGACCTAAGATAGCGGGGGCCTCCAATGAGCAGTTCTTC.

Turning to this clonotype: With a much larger clone just one base away, this may be a read error. The rearrangement links TRBV7-2 to TRBJ2-1, with no clear D. CDR1 and CDR2 (germline): SGHTA, FQGNSA. V was clipped by 5 bases and J by 2 bases, with 13 bases between them. This CDR3 has 15 amino acids. DNA for the CDR3: TGTGCCAGCAGCCTCCGGCACGCCCCCTACAATGAGCAGTTCTTC. Translated, it gives CASSLRHAPYNEQFF.

This clonotype was seen more than once but under ten times. The V and J genes are TRBV19 and TRBJ2-2; D gene ambiguous. The CDR3 totals 16 residues. Trimming left V 5 bases short and J 0 bases short, with 13 bases between. Germline loops: CDR1 LNHDA, CDR2 SQIVND (reference sequence). The CDR3 DNA reads as TGTGCCAGTAGTCTAGGTAGACCGGCGAACACCGGGGAGCTGTTTTTT. As protein: CASSLGRPANTGELFF.

This clonotype came up a few times. The chain links TRBV23-1 to TRBJ2-7; D is ambiguous. TRBV23-1 is treated as an ORF (open reading frame) with a function not yet certain. V was pared by 9 bases and J by 1 base, with 25 bases between. This CDR3 is 17 amino acids long. The CDR3 loop is CARLGCRLFPQSYEQYF. The CDR3 region has the DNA TGCGCCAGACTGGGGTGTCGGCTGTTTCCTCAATCCTACGAGCAGTACTTC.

This clonotype was observed at least ten times. The CDR3 DNA reads as TGTGCCAGCGCCTCTAGAGCAGATACGCAGTATTTT. This translates into CASASRADTQYF. This chain connects TRBV7-2 to TRBJ2-3; D gene ambiguous. The germline gives CDR1 SGHTA, CDR2 FQGNSA. The CDR3 has 12 residues. The V end was cut by 8 bases, the J end by 4 bases, with 10 bases between.

Only a few counts were recorded for this clonotype. The V and J genes are TRBV20-1 and TRBJ1-4; 8 bases match TRBD1. The CDR3 loop spans 15 amino acids. Germline loops: CDR1 DFQATT, CDR2 SNEGSKA (reference sequence). J was trimmed by 5 bases and V by 2 bases; bases with no gene match: 7. The CDR3 sequence: CSARRPGGGNEKLFF. For the CDR3, the DNA is TGCAGTGCTAGACGACCAGGGGGCGGAAATGAAAAACTGTTTTTT.

This clonotype was counted between two and nine times. The gene calls are TRBV28 and TRBJ1-5; 9 bases agree with TRBD1. Germline V lookup: CDR1 MDHEN, CDR2 SYDVKM. The CDR3 is made up of 15 amino acids. The V segment lost 6 bases and the J segment 4 bases; nucleotides outside the gene matches: 7. CDR3 in amino acids: CASSPTGGYNQPQHF. As DNA, the CDR3 is TGTGCCAGCAGCCCGACAGGGGGGTATAATCAGCCCCAGCATTTT.

This clonotype was counted only a few times. The V gene is TRBV23-1, the J gene TRBJ2-2; D might be TRBD1 (5 bases). TRBV23-1 is flagged as an ORF with uncertain function. The CDR3 extends over 14 amino acids. V lost 8 bases, J lost 4 bases, and 14 bases lay in between. This CDR3 reads CASWTTGITGELFF. For the CDR3, the DNA is TGCGCCAGCTGGACAACCGGTATCACCGGGGAGCTGTTTTTT.

This clonotype was found many times. The chain links TRBV12-3 or TRBV12-4 to TRBJ1-5; no definite D call. The V and J ends lost 6 bases and 0 bases respectively, with 24 bases between them. This CDR3 spans 19 amino acids. The CDR3 reads CASRLGLGFGVNSNQPQHF. CDR3 nucleotide sequence: TGTGCCAGCAGACTCGGCCTAGGGTTCGGGGTGAATAGCAATCAGCCCCAGCATTTT.

V is TRBV6-2 or TRBV6-3 and J is TRBJ2-7; TRBD2 might be the D (5 bases). This CDR3 is built from 16 residues. The germline V gene has CDR1 MNHEY and CDR2 SVGEGT. Trimming left V 2 bases short and J 3 bases short, with 17 bases between. CDR3 sequence reads: CASSYDEGTPGYEQYF. CDR3 DNA: TGTGCCAGCAGTTACGATGAGGGTACGCCGGGCTACGAGCAGTACTTC.

This clonotype was seen ten or more times. The chain links TRBV20-1 to TRBJ1-5; D perhaps matches TRBD1 (6 bases). Looked up from germline, CDR1 is DFQATT and CDR2 is SNEGSKA (reference sequence). The CDR3 runs to 14 residues. The V end was cut by 4 bases, the J end by 4 bases, with 14 bases between. CDR3 DNA sequence: TGCAGTGCTACCGGGGGGGGGCGGAATCAGCCCCAGCATTTT. This translates into CSATGGGRNQPQHF.

The chain uses TRBV10-3 and TRBJ1-2; 8 nucleotides agree with TRBD1. The length of the CDR3 is 13 residues. Trimming cost V 4 bases and J 3 bases; bases outside gene matches: 1. Germline V gene sequence: CDR1 ENHRY, CDR2 SYGVKD. CDR3 loop: CAISVQGDYGYTF. In DNA form, the CDR3 reads TGTGCCATCAGTGTACAGGGGGACTATGGCTACACCTTC.

This clonotype showed up many times. CDR3: CASSRTSGGRDTQYF. CDR3 bases: TGTGCCAGCAGCCGGACTAGCGGGGGTAGAGATACGCAGTATTTT. This rearrangement joins TRBV12-3 or TRBV12-4 to TRBJ2-3; 13 positions agree with TRBD2. V lost 6 bases, J lost 5 bases, and 5 bases stayed unmatched. CDR3 length: 15 amino acids.

This clonotype was recorded a few times. The gene calls are TRBV10-3 and TRBJ2-1, with D unclear. V was cut by 4 bases and J by 2 bases, with 9 bases left in between. Germline V gene data show CDR1 as ENHRY and CDR2 as SYGVKD. The CDR3 totals 14 residues. CDR3 amino acids: CAISVVGPYNEQFF. As DNA, the CDR3 is TGTGCCATCAGTGTCGTCGGGCCCTACAATGAGCAGTTCTTC.

The chain links TRBV20-1 to TRBJ2-1; D possibly corresponds to TRBD2 (6 bases). Trimming shortened V by 1 base and J by 10 bases, and 11 bases separated the two germline ends. The germline V gene encodes CDR1 DFQATT and CDR2 SNEGSKA (reference sequence). The CDR3 has 12 residues. CDR3 sequence: CSARAPAGEQFF. Here the CDR3 DNA reads TGCAGTGCTAGAGCCCCAGCGGGCGAGCAGTTCTTC.

On this clonotype: A read error may be the cause here, since a much bigger clone is one base away. The V and J genes are TRBV7-2 and TRBJ1-1; D may be TRBD1 (5 bases). Germline CDR1 is SGHTA and CDR2 is FQGNSA. With 5 bases removed from V and 1 base from J, the gap between germline ends came to 14 bases. The CDR3 has 15 residues. CDR3 in DNA: TGTGCCAGCAGCCCCAAGAGCGGACAGAACACTGAAGCTTTCTTT. This codes for CASSPKSGQNTEAFF.

The V and J genes are TRBV7-2 and TRBJ2-5; the D gene could be TRBD1 or TRBD2 (5 bases each). CDR3 length: 14 residues. From germline, CDR1 is SGHTA and CDR2 FQGNSA. Trimming removed 5 bases at V and 2 bases at J, with 12 bases between. The CDR3 DNA follows: TGTGCCAGCAGCCCACAGCGGACACAAGAGACCCAGTACTTC. Its translation: CASSPQRTQETQYF.

This clonotype was detected a few times. The chain employs TRBV27 and TRBJ2-7, with 8 bases lining up with TRBD1. The germline CDR1 and CDR2 sequences are MNHEY and SMNVEV (reference sequence). The length of the CDR3 is 15 residues. Trimming cost V 5 bases and J 6 bases; bases outside gene matches: 12. CDR3 protein: CASSLTTGEGVEQYF. The CDR3, as DNA: TGTGCCAGCAGTCTCACGACAGGGGAAGGGGTCGAGCAGTACTTC.